Listed here are 26 T cell receptor beta chains from one sample, sequenced in a study of long-term antiretroviral therapy in people with HIV. Sequencing relied on immunoSEQ assay v3.0, run at survey level. Profiling relied on immunoSEQ multiplex PCR, and the TCRdb table lists in-frame clones only, not all of them. There are more than 25,000 clones in the sample; more than 85% occur only once, and more than 0.8% lies in the top ten. Source: unsorted PBMCs, taken 2 years after starting antiretroviral therapy. The receptors come from a man aged 50 to 60 with HIV.

J is TRBJ2-3 and V is TRBV4-1, with D unresolved. The V end was cut by 1 base, the J end by 0 bases, with 11 bases between. There are 16 residues in the CDR3. Germline V gives CDR1 MGHRA, CDR2 YSYEKL. The CDR3 DNA is TGCGCCAGCAGCCAAGGATTAGGCCTAAGCACAGATACGCAGTATTTT. This encodes CASSQGLGLSTDTQYF.

This clone was counted between two and nine times. The chain recombines TRBV7-9 with TRBJ1-1, with D uncertain. V shed 0 bases and J shed 10 bases, with 12 bases lying between them. Germline V gives CDR1 SEHNR, CDR2 FQNEAQ (reference sequence). CDR3 size: 13 residues. The CDR3 DNA is TGTGCCAGCAGCTTAGCGACAATGGAGGGAGCTTTCTTT. Its protein is CASSLATMEGAFF.

The J gene is TRBJ1-2, the V gene TRBV27; D might be TRBD1 (6 bases). V lost 4 bases to trimming and J lost 7 bases, with 19 bases between them. The CDR3 spans 15 residues. Germline V gives CDR1 MNHEY, CDR2 SMNVEV (reference sequence). CDR3 amino acids: CASSSPALQGIGYTF. The CDR3 coding sequence is TGTGCCAGCAGTTCCCCGGCCCTACAGGGAATTGGCTACACCTTC.

In nucleotides, the CDR3 is TGTGCCATCAGCACAGGGCAGGATGGTGAAGCTTTCTTT. Residues: CAISTGQDGEAFF. This sequence joins TRBV10-3 and TRBJ1-1, with D possibly being TRBD1 (6 bases). The CDR3 has 13 amino acids. From germline, CDR1 is ENHRY and CDR2 SYGVKD. Trimming took off 6 bases at V and 7 bases at J, with 15 bases between the two ends.

The rearrangement uses TRBV25-1 and TRBJ2-7; 7 bases map to TRBD2. V trimming: 1 base; J trimming: 4 bases; junction bases outside the gene matches: 7. The length of the CDR3 is 15 residues. CDR1 is MGHDK, CDR2 SYGVNS, per germline. Here the CDR3 DNA reads TGTGCCAGCAGTGAATTTGCGGGAGCGGCGTACGAGCAGTACTTC. Translation: CASSEFAGAAYEQYF.

V and J are TRBV5-1 and TRBJ1-1; D is unresolved. Germline lookup yields CDR1 SGHRS and CDR2 YFSETQ. This CDR3 spans 14 amino acids. Deletions cut 0 bases from V and 6 bases from J, with 12 bases between. CDR3 sequence reads: CASSLAGLKPEAFF. The CDR3 nucleotides are TGCGCCAGCAGCTTGGCCGGGCTAAAGCCTGAAGCTTTCTTT.

V usage is TRBV5-1 and J usage is TRBJ1-1; TRBD1 is a possible D gene (5 bases). The CDR3 length is 13 residues. V lost 1 base and J lost 7, with 11 bases in between. In germline, CDR1 is SGHRS, CDR2 YFSETQ. This CDR3 reads CASSLRGGFEAFF. The CDR3 DNA follows: TGCGCCAGCAGCTTGCGTGGGGGTTTTGAAGCTTTCTTT.

The V call is TRBV28, the J call TRBJ1-4; D remains ambiguous. CDR1 is MDHEN and CDR2 is SYDVKM in the germline V gene. V was cut by 8 bases and J by 7 bases, with 8 bases left in between. The CDR3 is 11 residues long. CDR3 nucleotides: TGTGCCAGCTTGGACGGTGAAAAACTGTTTTTT. This encodes CASLDGEKLFF.

The V gene is TRBV18, the J gene TRBJ1-5, with D possibly matching TRBD1 (6 bases). Germline V lookup: CDR1 KGHSH, CDR2 LQKENI. V was clipped by 6 bases and J by 4 bases, with 10 bases between them. The CDR3 is 13 amino acids. This CDR3 reads CASSLQGNQPQHF. In DNA form, the CDR3 reads TGTGCCAGCTCTCTCCAGGGGAATCAGCCCCAGCATTTT.

The V call is TRBV7-2, the J call TRBJ1-1, with D unresolved. V lost 3 bases and J 5 bases, leaving 13 bases between the germline ends. The length of the CDR3 is 14 residues. CDR1 is SGHTA, CDR2 FQGNSA, per germline. CDR3 in DNA: TGTGCCAGCAGCTTCAGGCTCGGCAATACTGAAGCTTTCTTT. It encodes CASSFRLGNTEAFF.

The chain is built from TRBV30 and TRBJ2-2; the match to TRBD2 covers 11 bases. In germline, CDR1 is GTSNPN, CDR2 SVGIG (reference sequence). The CDR3 has 15 amino acids. The V gene end was trimmed by 2 bases and the J gene end by 7 bases; junction bases not matched to a gene: 6. CDR3 loop: CAWSTRTSGYGELFF. Written as DNA, the CDR3 is TGTGCCTGGAGTACTCGGACTAGCGGGTACGGGGAGCTGTTTTTT.

The V and J genes are TRBV6-4 and TRBJ2-1; TRBD2 might be the D (5 bases). CDR1 MRHNA and CDR2 SNTAGT come from the germline V gene. Trimming pared 0 bases from V and 6 bases from J, leaving 15 bases between. The CDR3 has 16 amino acids. The CDR3 is CASSDSSRTEGNEQFF. CDR3 nucleotides: TGTGCCAGCAGTGACTCTTCCAGGACTGAAGGCAATGAGCAGTTCTTC.

The chain couples TRBV28 to TRBJ1-1; D remains ambiguous. V was cut by 6 bases and J by 5 bases, with 4 bases left in between. CDR3 length equals 10 residues. Germline V gene sequence: CDR1 MDHEN, CDR2 SYDVKM. CDR3 protein: CASRTTEAFF. CDR3 nucleotide sequence: TGTGCCAGCAGAACTACTGAAGCTTTCTTT.

The J gene is TRBJ1-3, the V gene TRBV4-3; D uncertain. The CDR3 spans 17 residues. With 2 bases removed from V and 0 bases from J, the gap between germline ends came to 14 bases. Germline V CDR1 and CDR2: LGHNA, YSLEER. The CDR3 spells CASSQSEGAVSGNTIYF. DNA for the CDR3: TGCGCCAGCAGCCAATCAGAAGGAGCGGTCTCTGGAAACACCATATATTTT.

This clone was observed once. V usage is TRBV5-4 and J usage is TRBJ2-7; unclear D gene. In germline, CDR1 is SGHNT, CDR2 YYREEE (reference sequence). V was clipped by 0 bases and J by 4 bases, with 2 bases between them. The CDR3 runs to 11 residues. In DNA, the CDR3 is TGTGCCAGCAGCTTGGGATACGAGCAGTACTTC. This encodes CASSLGYEQYF. Full variable domain (missing parts from reference TRBV5-4 and TRBJ2-7): ETGVTQSPTHLIKTRGQQVTLRCSSQSGHNTVSWYQQALGQGPQFIFQYYREEENGRGNFPPRFSGLQFPNYSSELNVNALELDDSALYLCASSLGYEQYFGPGTRLTVT.

The CDR3 region has the DNA TGTGCCAGCATGGGCAGGGAGGGAGAAGAAGCCTACGAGCAGTACTTC. Translated: CASMGREGEEAYEQYF. The V gene is TRBV2, the J gene TRBJ2-7; TRBD2 matches at 7 bases. CDR3 length equals 16 residues. CDR1 SNHLY and CDR2 FYNNEI come from the germline V gene. With V trimmed by 7 bases and J by 2 bases, 14 bases remained unmatched.

This clone was recorded only once. The J gene is TRBJ2-5, the V gene TRBV10-3, with 9 nucleotides matching TRBD1. The CDR3 is made up of 15 amino acids. Germline V lookup: CDR1 ENHRY, CDR2 SYGVKD. The V gene end was trimmed by 5 bases and the J gene end by 1 base; junction bases not matched to a gene: 5. In nucleotides, the CDR3 is TGTGCCATCAGTCCAACAGGGGGCTTCCAAGAGACCCAGTACTTC. Amino acid sequence: CAISPTGGFQETQYF.

The CDR3 nucleotides are TGTGCCAGCAGTTTCCACCCGGGACAGGGTGGCTCGGAGACCCAGTACTTC. Translating gives CASSFHPGQGGSETQYF. This sequence joins TRBV27 and TRBJ2-5, with 9 bases matching TRBD1. Looked up from germline, CDR1 is MNHEY and CDR2 is SMNVEV (reference sequence). V lost 3 bases, J lost 5 bases, and 13 bases stayed unmatched. CDR3 length: 17 residues.

J is TRBJ2-1 and V is TRBV7-6; D may be TRBD1 or TRBD2 (6 bases each). This CDR3 region has 18 residues. V shed 1 base and J shed 0 bases, with 16 bases lying between them. The germline CDR1 and CDR2 sequences are SGHVS and FNYEAQ. The DNA of the CDR3 is TGTGCCAGCAGCTTAGTCTCACGGGGGCGTTTCTCCTACAATGAGCAGTTCTTC. Its protein product is CASSLVSRGRFSYNEQFF. Together with reference TRBV7-6 and TRBJ2-1, the CDR3 gives the full variable domain: GAGVSQSPRYKVTKRGQDVALRCDPISGHVSLYWYRQALGQGPEFLTYFNYEAQQDKSGLPNDRFSAERPEGSISTLTIQRTEQRDSAMYRCASSLVSRGRFSYNEQFFGPGTRLTVL.

This chain links TRBV28 with TRBJ2-5; no reliable D call. This CDR3 spans 14 amino acids. Trimming left V 5 bases short and J 1 base short, with 11 bases between. CDR1 MDHEN and CDR2 SYDVKM come from the germline V gene. The CDR3 DNA follows: TGTGCCAGCAGTCTAGTGGGATCCCAAGAGACCCAGTACTTC. Its translation: CASSLVGSQETQYF.

The rearrangement joins TRBV6-5 to TRBJ2-7; no clear D gene. CDR3 length: 14 amino acids. Germline values: CDR1 MNHEY, CDR2 SVGAGI. The germline V and J ends were trimmed by 0 bases and 3 bases, with 9 bases remaining between them. CDR3 sequence (DNA): TGTGCCAGCAGTTACTCAGGAACCTACTACGAGCAGTACTTC. Its translation is CASSYSGTYYEQYF.

V usage is TRBV6-5 and J usage is TRBJ2-2; TRBD2 agrees at 7 bases. Germline V lookup: CDR1 MNHEY, CDR2 SVGAGI. The CDR3 runs to 15 residues. Losses at the gene ends were 2 bases for V and 5 bases for J; bases not matched to a gene: 5. The CDR3 nucleotides are TGTGCCAGCAGTTACCAGAGGGGAGGGACCGGGGAGCTGTTTTTT. Translation gives CASSYQRGGTGELFF.

This chain joins TRBV2 and TRBJ1-4; no definite D call. CDR1 and CDR2 (germline): SNHLY, FYNNEI. CDR3 size: 12 residues. V gave up 8 bases and J gave up 9 bases, with 13 bases separating them. The CDR3 region is CASSESGKKLFF. The CDR3 DNA reads TGTGCCAGCTCCGAGAGCGGGAAAAAACTGTTTTTT.

The genes are TRBV19 and TRBJ1-2, with D tentatively TRBD1 (6 bases). The CDR3 has 15 residues. Germline CDR1 is LNHDA and CDR2 is SQIVND (reference sequence). Trimming removed 3 bases from V and 6 bases from J, with 17 bases in between. The CDR3 coding sequence is TGTGCCAGTAGTATGACCGGGACAAGTTCAGATGGCTACACCTTC. The encoded protein is CASSMTGTSSDGYTF.

In its sample, this clone was seen a few times. The chain carries TRBV11-2 and TRBJ2-1; D gene ambiguous. The V end was cut by 2 bases, the J end by 0 bases, with 8 bases between. In germline, CDR1 is SGHAT, CDR2 FQNNGV. The CDR3 spans 15 residues. CDR3 sequence reads: CASSLTVFSYNEQFF. The CDR3 DNA is TGTGCCAGCAGCTTAACTGTTTTCTCCTACAATGAGCAGTTCTTC.

There are a few counts of this clone. The chain recombines TRBV19 with TRBJ1-5; D is ambiguous. This CDR3 has 13 amino acids. Trimming shortened V by 3 bases and J by 4 bases, and 7 bases separated the two germline ends. Germline CDR1 is LNHDA and CDR2 is SQIVND (reference sequence). This CDR3 reads CASSMSTNQPQHF. CDR3 bases: TGTGCCAGTAGTATGTCAACGAATCAGCCCCAGCATTTT. Drawing the rest from reference TRBV19 and TRBJ1-5, the complete variable domain is DGGITQSPKYLFRKEGQNVTLSCEQNLNHDAMYWYRQDPGQGLRLIYYSQIVNDFQKGDIAEGYSVSREKKESFPLTVTSAQKNPTAFYLCASSMSTNQPQHFGDGTRLSIL.